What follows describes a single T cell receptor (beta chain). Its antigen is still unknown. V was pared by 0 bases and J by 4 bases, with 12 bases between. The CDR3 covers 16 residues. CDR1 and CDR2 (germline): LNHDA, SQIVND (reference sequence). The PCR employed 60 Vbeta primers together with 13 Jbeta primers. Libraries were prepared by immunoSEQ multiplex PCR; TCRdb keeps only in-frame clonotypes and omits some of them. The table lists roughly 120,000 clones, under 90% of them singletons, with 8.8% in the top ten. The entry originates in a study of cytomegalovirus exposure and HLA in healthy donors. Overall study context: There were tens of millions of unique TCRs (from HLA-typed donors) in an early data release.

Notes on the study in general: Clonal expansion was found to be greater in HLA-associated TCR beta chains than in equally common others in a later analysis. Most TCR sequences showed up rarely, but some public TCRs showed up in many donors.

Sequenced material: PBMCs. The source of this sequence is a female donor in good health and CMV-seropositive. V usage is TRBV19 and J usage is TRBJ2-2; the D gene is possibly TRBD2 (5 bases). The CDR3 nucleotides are TGTGCCAGTAGTATAGACGGTTCGGCGGGCACCGGGGAGCTGTTTTTT. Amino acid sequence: CASSIDGSAGTGELFF. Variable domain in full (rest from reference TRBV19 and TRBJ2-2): DGGITQSPKYLFRKEGQNVTLSCEQNLNHDAMYWYRQDPGQGLRLIYYSQIVNDFQKGDIAEGYSVSREKKESFPLTVTSAQKNPTAFYLCASSIDGSAGTGELFFGEGSRLTVL.